A selection of T cell receptor beta chains follows, all from one sample in a study of control samples from healthy donors and cancer patients. Generated by immunoSEQ multiplex PCR, the TCRdb table keeps only in-frame clones and is missing some. The sample lists approximately 160,000 clones; 94% were seen once. Sequenced material: blood. The receptors were gathered from a woman aged 18-30 years in good health. Each CDR3 is given with its conserved first and last residue. Fields, in order: clone size, V gene, J gene, D gene, CDR3 protein, CDR3 DNA. A D gene is named only where the DNA matches it firmly. Expanded clones get a size class; other rows say once, few or many, or leave the size out.

once,TRBV29-1,TRBJ1-2,-,CSVEGGVSYGYTF,TGCAGCGTTGAGGGGGGGGTTTCCTATGGCTACACCTTC
-,TRBV18,TRBJ1-1,-,CASSPQSGGTEAFF,TGTGCCAGCTCACCTCAATCGGGGGGCACTGAAGCTTTCTTT
-,TRBV5-1,TRBJ1-6,TRBD1,CASSKGQPYSPLHF,TGCGCCAGCAGCAAGGGACAGCCCTATTCACCCCTCCACTTT
-,TRBV4-1,TRBJ2-1,TRBD2,CASSQVPPPPPGLAGNYNEQFF,TGCGCCAGCAGCCAAGTACCTCCTCCTCCCCCGGGACTAGCGGGGAACTACAATGAGCAGTTCTTC
-,TRBV21-1,TRBJ1-1,-,CASSPGDTEAFF,TGTGCCAGCAGCCCGGGGGACACTGAAGCTTTCTTT
-,TRBV2,TRBJ1-2,-,CASSEEGDGYTF,TGTGCCAGCAGTGAAGAAGGGGATGGCTACACCTTC
-,TRBV5-1,TRBJ1-2,-,CASSLAGREDYGYTF,TGCGCCAGCAGCTTGGCTGGCAGGGAGGACTATGGCTACACCTTC
-,TRBV6-2/TRBV6-3,TRBJ1-1,TRBD1,CASSYVLGQGTLNTEAFF,TGTGCCAGCAGTTACGTTTTGGGACAGGGTACCCTGAACACTGAAGCTTTCTTT
-,TRBV21-1,TRBJ1-3,-,CASTLNGEGQELYGNTIYF,TGTGCCAGCACCCTAAACGGCGAAGGACAGGAATTGTATGGAAACACCATATATTTT
-,TRBV19,TRBJ2-7,-,CASSLKTAEPYEQYF,TGTGCCAGTAGTTTAAAGACAGCTGAACCCTACGAGCAGTACTTC
-,TRBV6-5,TRBJ2-2,-,CASSYSGIFTGELFF,TGTGCCAGCAGTTACTCCGGGATATTCACCGGGGAGCTGTTTTTT
-,TRBV6-5,TRBJ1-6,-,CASRYQAGDNSPLHF,TGTGCCAGCCGGTACCAGGCAGGTGATAATTCACCCCTCCACTTT
once,TRBV19,TRBJ2-6,-,CASSWGLRQVGAGANVLTF,TGTGCCAGTAGTTGGGGGCTTCGGCAGGTAGGAGCTGGGGCCAACGTCCTGACTTTC
-,TRBV28,TRBJ1-5,-,CASRRSRNQPQHF,TGTGCCAGCAGACGGAGCCGAAATCAGCCCCAGCATTTT
-,TRBV24-1,TRBJ1-2,TRBD1,CATSGGQGNPYGYTF,TGTGCCACCAGTGGTGGACAGGGGAATCCCTATGGCTACACCTTC
-,TRBV2,TRBJ2-5,TRBD1,CASILQGQGEETQYF,TGTGCCAGCATCCTACAGGGACAGGGAGAAGAGACCCAGTACTTC
-,TRBV29-1,TRBJ1-5,-,CSVSMTGEQPQHF,TGCAGCGTATCGATGACCGGGGAGCAGCCCCAGCATTTT
-,TRBV2,TRBJ1-2,-,CASISPQGRNYGYTF,TGTGCCAGCATCTCCCCCCAGGGTCGAAACTATGGCTACACCTTC
-,TRBV3-1/TRBV3-2,TRBJ2-3,TRBD2,CASSPGTSGLTQYF,TGTGCCAGCAGCCCTGGGACTAGCGGGCTTACGCAGTATTTT
-,TRBV11-3,TRBJ2-5,TRBD1,CASSYDRGETQYF,TGTGCCAGCAGCTACGACAGGGGGGAGACCCAGTACTTC